This T cell receptor (beta chain) was recovered during a study of T cell responses to AZD1222 COVID-19 vaccine. Notes on the study in general: Repertoire samples came only from after the peak T cell response. Reports say nearly half of spike-specific TCRs go after unmutated variant regions. Donors were mostly white British, more females; clonal diversity possibly underestimated. Baseline serostatus was positive in only a handful of AZD1222 recipients.

A note on this clone: The antigen remains undetermined.

Measured with immunoSEQ multiplex PCR; TCRdb has only the in-frame clones, and not every one. The data hold about 110,000 clones, with over 75% observed a single time. V lost 3 bases to trimming and J lost 3 bases, with 6 bases between them. The length of the CDR3 is 13 residues. The germline V gene has CDR1 LNHDA and CDR2 SQIVND (reference sequence). The receptor's source is an adult in good health. The V and J genes are TRBV19 and TRBJ1-3; D gene uncertain. Sequenced here: peripheral blood, sampled on day 0 of AZD1222 vaccination. The CDR3 DNA sequence: TGTGCCAGTAGTATTGTTGGTGGAAACACCATATATTTT. Encoded protein: CASSIVGGNTIYF.